What follows are 10 T cell receptor beta chains derived from one specimen sequenced in a study of immune characterization of retroperitoneal liposarcoma. TCRdb used MiXCR to reprocess the PCR reads, holding one entry per CDR3 protein. This sample carries some 3,000 distinct CDR3 sequences, under 55% of them seen once, and the ten largest clones take around three fifths. Sequenced sample: tumor tissue. The origin of the receptors is a male donor with retroperitoneal liposarcoma.

The genes are TRBV25-1 and TRBJ2-3; 7 nucleotides agree with TRBD1. Germline values: CDR1 MGHDK, CDR2 SYGVNS. Trimming took 1 base from V and 3 from J; bases not matched to a gene: 4. The CDR3 runs 15 residues. CDR3 coding DNA: TGTGCCAGCAGTGAATGGACAGGATGGACAGATACGCAGTATTTT. It encodes CASSEWTGWTDTQYF.

The chain links TRBV6-2 or TRBV6-3 to TRBJ2-1, with TRBD2 identical over 10 bases. The germline gives CDR1 MNHEY, CDR2 SVGEGT. The J segment lost 4 bases and the V segment lost 4 bases, leaving 7 bases of the junction unmatched. The CDR3 consists of 16 residues. CDR3 coding DNA: TGTGCCAGCAGTTCCGGGACTAGCGAGCTATACAATGAGCAGTTCTTC. It codes for CASSSGTSELYNEQFF.

The chain has TRBV7-8 and TRBJ2-2; D is unclear. CDR3 size: 16 residues. The ends were cut back, 0 bases at V and 3 bases at J, with 11 bases in the middle. Per the germline V gene, CDR1 is SGHVS and CDR2 is FQNEAQ. In nucleotides, the CDR3 is TGTGCCAGCAGCTTAGCGGGATCTGAGGACACCGGGGAGCTGTTTTTT. This sequence encodes CASSLAGSEDTGELFF.

This chain links TRBV6-1 with TRBJ2-5; D call uncertain. The germline CDR1 and CDR2 sequences are MNHNS and SASEGT. Trimming took 6 bases from V and 11 from J, leaving 22 bases between them. The CDR3 consists of 14 residues. The CDR3 region is CASSYGPRVNEQYF. The CDR3 DNA sequence: TGTGCCAGCAGCTACGGACCCCGGGTTAATGAGCAGTACTTC.

By sample fraction, this clonotype is medium-sized (0.01 to 0.1%). The J gene is TRBJ2-5, the V gene TRBV7-3, with 8 bases fitting TRBD2. V was pared by 5 bases and J by 11 bases, with 16 bases of the junction left unmatched. Germline-derived CDR1 and CDR2 are SGHTA and FQGTGA. The CDR3 sequence is 15 residues long. CDR3 sequence reads: CASSEEGSGMSEQYF. CDR3 sequence (DNA): TGTGCCAGCAGCGAGGAAGGTAGCGGGATGTCTGAGCAGTACTTC.

This clonotype was seen just once. The chain combines TRBV12-3 or TRBV12-4 with TRBJ2-1, with no clear D. Trimming removed 1 base from V and 0 bases from J, with 10 bases in between. The CDR3 runs to 16 residues. CDR3 coding DNA: TGTGCCAGCAGTTTAGGCCCGAGTAGCTCCTACAATGAGCAGTTCTTC. Encoded protein: CASSLGPSSSYNEQFF.

The chain combines TRBV12-3 or TRBV12-4 with TRBJ2-1; 8 bases fit TRBD2. The CDR3 runs to 14 residues. The V segment lost 5 bases and the J segment 13 bases; nucleotides outside the gene matches: 13. The CDR3 is CASSIGAGGKTQFF. CDR3 DNA: TGTGCCAGCAGTATTGGGGCGGGAGGAAAGACCCAGTTCTTC.

The gene calls are TRBV6-5 and TRBJ2-1; 9 nucleotides align to TRBD1. Trimming at V came to 2 bases and at J to 8 bases, leaving 7 bases not matched to a gene. Per germline, CDR1 MNHEY and CDR2 SVGAGI. The CDR3 covers 15 residues. Here the CDR3 DNA reads TGTGCCAGCAGTTACGTCGGCACAGGGGGCGATGAGCAGTTCTTC. This translates into CASSYVGTGGDEQFF.

The chain employs TRBV6-6 and TRBJ2-1, with D perhaps matching TRBD1 or TRBD2 (5 bases each). The CDR3 totals 14 residues. Germline lookup yields CDR1 MNHNY and CDR2 SVGAGI (reference sequence). Trimming pared 4 bases from V and 4 bases from J, leaving 11 bases between. In DNA form, the CDR3 reads TGTGCCAGCAGTTGGGACGCCCAATACAATGAGCAGTTCTTC. Protein: CASSWDAQYNEQFF.

This clonotype was seen only a few times. The chain combines TRBV6-1 with TRBJ2-3, with 10 bases that match TRBD1. Germline CDR1 MNHNS, CDR2 SASEGT. The junction had 3 bases not matched to a gene; V was cut back by 0 bases and J by 6 bases. This CDR3 contains 15 residues. CDR3 bases: TGTGCCAGCAGTGAAGCGACAGGGGGCGGGGATACGCAGTATTTT. Its translation: CASSEATGGGDTQYF.